This T cell receptor beta chain appears in the sequencing data of a study of early T cells in non-severe SARS-CoV-2 infection. The study's findings and limits: There was a bias toward anti-spike CD8 responses in VDJdb matching, which missed private and CD4 specificities.

The germline V and J ends were trimmed by 5 bases and 9 bases, with 15 bases remaining between them. From germline, CDR1 is MNHEY and CDR2 SVGAGI. The CDR3 has 13 amino acids. This clonotype was seen repeatedly, ten times or more. Its target is not known. Individual cDNA molecules were tagged with unique molecular identifiers, the study reported. TCRdb re-derived calls from the 5' RACE reads in MiXCR, one entry per CDR3 protein. The sample has tens of thousands of distinct CDR3 sequences; about 4.9% are singletons. The source of this sequence is an adult who was a healthcare worker with PCR-confirmed SARS-CoV-2 infection or an uninfected control (not recorded which). Sequences were obtained from whole blood. The chain links TRBV6-5 to TRBJ2-3; a weak D match, TRBD1 (6 bases). CDR3: CASSPPQGLTQYF. In nucleotides, the CDR3 is TGTGCCAGCAGTCCCCCACAGGGATTGACGCAGTATTTT.